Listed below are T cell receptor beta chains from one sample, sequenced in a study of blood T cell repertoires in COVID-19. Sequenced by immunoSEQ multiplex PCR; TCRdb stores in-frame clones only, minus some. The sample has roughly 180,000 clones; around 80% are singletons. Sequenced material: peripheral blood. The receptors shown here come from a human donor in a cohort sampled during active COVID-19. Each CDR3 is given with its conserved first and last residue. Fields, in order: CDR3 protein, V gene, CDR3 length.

CASSLGDRGDFTF	TRBV12-3/TRBV12-4	13
CASSLGWGTDRSQETQYF	TRBV7-2	18
CASSITGLGETQYF	TRBV19	14
CSAKTGSEQYF	TRBV20-1	11
CSASMGGGTDTQYF	TRBV20-1	14
CASSPRPLSSYNEQFF	TRBV5-1	16
CASKYQMAYYGYTF	TRBV2	14
CASSLVGGENTEAFF	TRBV7-8	15
CASSQLAVNTGELFF	TRBV3-1/TRBV3-2	15
CASSLPADRWTEAFF	TRBV4-1	15
CASGLTVNTEAFF	TRBV5-1	13
CASSLGFGERVYEQYF	TRBV5-4	16
CASSWGVGNIQYF	TRBV12-3/TRBV12-4	13
CAWRSRPPGQGNTEAFF	TRBV30	17
CASSQDWAGGADEQFF	TRBV3-1/TRBV3-2	16
CASSAPDRGKETQYF	TRBV7-9	15
CASSPGGLGRTSSRETQYF	TRBV5-1	19
CASSRPGLADYTGELFF	TRBV7-9	17
CASSPTGVDFGNTIYF	TRBV3-1/TRBV3-2	16
CASSVGQGNQPQHF	TRBV16	14
CAWRGPGENSPLHF	TRBV30	14
CASIYRNSGSYEQYF	TRBV2	15
CASSFGTYRASYEQYF	TRBV7-9	16
CASSYDVGEEKLFF	TRBV5-5	14
CASSEGRGSYNSPLHF	TRBV10-2	16
CASSYRHESDEQYF	TRBV6-5	14
CATSRGGTANSPLHF	TRBV15	15
CASSLRGMEQFF	TRBV13	12
CASRSGPGDYEQYF	TRBV7-3	14
CASSQVGQGAYEQYF	TRBV3-1/TRBV3-2	15
CARRGGRHEKLFF	TRBV30	13
CASTNRATGELFF	TRBV25-1	13
CASRGGTGENTEAFF	TRBV2	15
CATGGVGLDYEQYF	TRBV6-5	14
CASSPGQNNQPQHF	TRBV19	14
CAWSKGGHGEKLFF	TRBV30	14
CASSYHPTRMNTEAFF	TRBV6-2/TRBV6-3	16
CASSPRTGYVPDTQYF	TRBV4-1	16
CASSVVPASGYSTDTQYF	TRBV9	18
CATSRGGASNSPLHF	TRBV15	15
CASSLEQIDNSPLHF	TRBV5-1	15
CASSDPGQGLTEAFF	TRBV10-1	15
CASSIAGDTEAFF	TRBV19	13
CASTQPDRMGTEAFF	TRBV2	15
CASSEAHEQYF	TRBV13	11
CASSAPSAGGTDTQYF	TRBV7-6	16
CASSLDAGNEQFF	TRBV11-3	13
CASSQVEGTEAFF	TRBV4-1	13